These 2 T cell receptor beta chains share one sample of origin, sequenced in a study of T cell responses to AZD1222 COVID-19 vaccine (dated by TCRdb to the early 2020s). Interpreted using the paper, the time point label stands for: baseline before first vaccination. Libraries were prepared through the immunoSEQ multiplex PCR assay. Held by TCRdb, this immuneACCESS table contains in-frame sequences only and omits some clones. Under half of the omission traces to an unresolved V gene where checked; the cause of the rest is unknown. The sample has around 150,000 clones on record, just under 95% of them singletons. The top ten clonotypes cover more than 1.1% of the sample. Source: peripheral blood, taken on day 0 of AZD1222 vaccination. The receptors shown here come from an adult in good health.

This clone was seen a single time. J is TRBJ2-3 and V is TRBV4-3; D is perhaps TRBD1 (6 bases). Trimming stripped 4 bases from V and 1 base from J, with 18 bases between. The CDR3 has 17 amino acids. Germline-derived CDR1 and CDR2 are LGHNA and YSLEER. CDR3: CASSPANRVWGTDTQYF. In DNA, the CDR3 is TGCGCCAGCAGCCCAGCGAACAGGGTTTGGGGCACAGATACGCAGTATTTT.

The chain is built from TRBV24-1 and TRBJ1-2; D is unclear. This CDR3 contains 14 residues. Germline V gene lookup returns CDR1 KGHDR and CDR2 SFDVKD. The V and J ends lost 3 bases and 3 bases respectively, with 10 bases between them. In DNA form, the CDR3 reads TGTGCCACCAGTGATATGAACAGAGACTATGGCTACACCTTC. It is translated as CATSDMNRDYGYTF.